This T cell receptor (beta chain) appears in the sequencing data of a study of cytomegalovirus exposure and HLA in healthy donors. The PCR ran on 60 Vbeta and 13 Jbeta primers. Produced via immunoSEQ multiplex PCR; TCRdb's table is partial and in-frame only. The top ten clones hold 2.9% of a sample with under 60,000 clones, around four fifths of them seen once. Trimming at V came to 5 bases and at J to 6 bases, leaving 7 bases not matched to a gene. The CDR3 runs 15 residues. Germline lookup yields CDR1 SNHLY and CDR2 FYNNEI. General study points: Later on, an analysis found that several of the most significant clusters appeared to be linked to common viral pathogens, which included parvovirus B19.

A remark on this clone: What it binds is unknown.

The chain uses TRBV2 and TRBJ1-5, with 10 bases lining up with TRBD1. This TCR was recovered from a man in his forties or fifties in good health and CMV-seronegative. Input material: PBMCs. The DNA for the CDR3 is TGTGCCAGCAGTTCCGGGACAGGGGTTTCTCAGCCCCAGCATTTT. This translates into CASSSGTGVSQPQHF.